These T cell receptor beta chains were read from a single sample in a study of T cells in localized non-small cell lung cancer. Measured with immunoSEQ multiplex PCR; TCRdb has only the in-frame clones, and not every one. The table lists around 33,000 clones, roughly 87% of them singletons. The input for sequencing was peripheral blood, taken before any cancer treatment. These receptors came from a male donor aged 60 or over with stage III squamous cell lung carcinoma. CDR3s include the opening cysteine and the closing phenylalanine or tryptophan. Fields, in order: V gene, J gene, D gene, clone size, CDR3 protein, CDR3 DNA. D genes are given only for firm matches. Rows give clone size only sometimes, using once, few, many, or a class for an expanded clone.

V gene: TRBV18
J gene: TRBJ2-1
D gene: TRBD1
clone size: NA
CDR3 protein: CASSPPSGDRFYNEQFF
CDR3 DNA: TGTGCCAGCTCACCACCGTCCGGGGACAGGTTCTATAATGAGCAGTTCTTC

V gene: TRBV4-1
J gene: TRBJ2-5
D gene: NA
clone size: NA
CDR3 protein: CASSQDMRTEETQYF
CDR3 DNA: TGCGCCAGCAGCCAAGATATGAGGACAGAAGAGACCCAGTACTTC

V gene: TRBV9
J gene: TRBJ2-1
D gene: TRBD2
clone size: few
CDR3 protein: CASSAGTSNWNEQFF
CDR3 DNA: TGTGCCAGCAGCGCCGGGACTAGTAATTGGAATGAGCAGTTCTTC

V gene: TRBV10-1
J gene: TRBJ1-5
D gene: TRBD1
clone size: few
CDR3 protein: CASSVGTGPSQPQHF
CDR3 DNA: TGCGCCAGCAGTGTGGGGACAGGGCCCAGTCAGCCCCAGCATTTT

V gene: TRBV7-8
J gene: TRBJ2-7
D gene: NA
clone size: NA
CDR3 protein: CASSLGQGPEQYF
CDR3 DNA: TGTGCCAGCAGCTTAGGCCAGGGCCCCGAGCAGTACTTC

V gene: TRBV11-2
J gene: TRBJ1-6
D gene: NA
clone size: NA
CDR3 protein: CASSLQGSSLSPLHF
CDR3 DNA: TGTGCCAGCAGCCTTCAGGGTAGCTCACTTTCACCCCTCCACTTT

V gene: TRBV19
J gene: TRBJ1-1
D gene: NA
clone size: NA
CDR3 protein: CASSNPVGGIGTEAFF
CDR3 DNA: TGTGCCAGTAGTAACCCCGTGGGAGGGATAGGAACTGAAGCTTTCTTT

V gene: TRBV11-2
J gene: TRBJ2-3
D gene: NA
clone size: NA
CDR3 protein: CASSLERGRGTDTQYF
CDR3 DNA: TGTGCCAGCAGCTTAGAACGAGGCCGGGGCACAGATACGCAGTATTTT

V gene: TRBV19
J gene: TRBJ2-1
D gene: TRBD2
clone size: once
CDR3 protein: CASGGLAAREQFF
CDR3 DNA: TGTGCCAGCGGCGGGCTAGCGGCACGCGAGCAGTTCTTC

V gene: TRBV11-3
J gene: TRBJ2-7
D gene: NA
clone size: NA
CDR3 protein: CASSLVPLEQYF
CDR3 DNA: TGTGCCAGCAGCTTAGTCCCCCTCGAGCAGTACTTC

V gene: TRBV7-3
J gene: TRBJ1-1
D gene: NA
clone size: NA
CDR3 protein: CASSFEPNTEAFF
CDR3 DNA: TGTGCCAGCAGCTTCGAACCGAACACTGAAGCTTTCTTT

V gene: TRBV7-6
J gene: TRBJ2-7
D gene: NA
clone size: few
CDR3 protein: CASSSGGLGEQYF
CDR3 DNA: TGTGCCAGCAGCTCAGGGGGGTTAGGCGAGCAGTACTTC

V gene: TRBV7-9
J gene: TRBJ1-4
D gene: NA
clone size: NA
CDR3 protein: CASSLAMAATNEKLFF
CDR3 DNA: TGTGCCAGCAGCCTAGCGATGGCGGCAACTAATGAAAAACTGTTTTTT

V gene: TRBV9
J gene: TRBJ2-1
D gene: TRBD2
clone size: NA
CDR3 protein: CASSVVLAGDYNEQFF
CDR3 DNA: TGTGCCAGCAGCGTAGTCCTAGCGGGGGATTACAATGAGCAGTTCTTC

V gene: TRBV7-2
J gene: TRBJ2-2
D gene: NA
clone size: NA
CDR3 protein: CASSLLSQGSGELFF
CDR3 DNA: TGTGCCAGCAGCTTATTAAGCCAGGGTTCCGGGGAGCTGTTTTTT

V gene: TRBV7-2
J gene: TRBJ2-1
D gene: TRBD2
clone size: NA
CDR3 protein: CASSLGGGSDNEQFF
CDR3 DNA: TGTGCCAGCAGCTTAGGCGGGGGGTCCGACAATGAGCAGTTCTTC

V gene: TRBV7-2
J gene: TRBJ1-2
D gene: NA
clone size: NA
CDR3 protein: CASSLVPGAVGYGYTF
CDR3 DNA: TGTGCCAGCAGCTTAGTTCCGGGGGCGGTAGGCTATGGCTACACCTTC

V gene: TRBV30
J gene: TRBJ2-7
D gene: TRBD2
clone size: NA
CDR3 protein: CAGHLTREGEQYF
CDR3 DNA: TGTGCCGGGCATTTAACGAGGGAGGGAGAGCAGTACTTC

V gene: TRBV10-3
J gene: TRBJ2-1
D gene: NA
clone size: NA
CDR3 protein: CAISESQTGTYSYNEQFF
CDR3 DNA: TGTGCCATCAGTGAGTCTCAGACAGGGACTTACTCCTACAATGAGCAGTTCTTC

V gene: TRBV7-3
J gene: TRBJ1-1
D gene: NA
clone size: NA
CDR3 protein: CASSLEENTEAFF
CDR3 DNA: TGTGCCAGCAGCTTGGAAGAGAACACTGAAGCTTTCTTT

V gene: TRBV7-7
J gene: TRBJ1-4
D gene: TRBD1
clone size: once
CDR3 protein: CASSLGTGSNEKLFF
CDR3 DNA: TGTGCCAGCAGCTTAGGGACAGGTTCTAATGAAAAACTGTTTTTT

V gene: TRBV6-5
J gene: TRBJ2-3
D gene: NA
clone size: NA
CDR3 protein: CASRSTEMADTQYF
CDR3 DNA: TGTGCCAGCAGGTCGACAGAGATGGCAGATACGCAGTATTTT

V gene: TRBV11-2
J gene: TRBJ2-1
D gene: NA
clone size: NA
CDR3 protein: CASSGGPSSYNEQFF
CDR3 DNA: TGTGCCAGCAGCGGAGGGCCCAGCTCCTACAATGAGCAGTTCTTC

V gene: TRBV30
J gene: TRBJ1-6
D gene: NA
clone size: NA
CDR3 protein: CAWSTAIYNSPLHF
CDR3 DNA: TGTGCCTGGAGTACAGCGATTTATAATTCACCCCTCCACTTT

V gene: TRBV5-1
J gene: TRBJ2-5
D gene: NA
clone size: NA
CDR3 protein: CASSLGQQETQYF
CDR3 DNA: TGCGCCAGCAGCTTGGGTCAGCAAGAGACCCAGTACTTC

V gene: TRBV19
J gene: TRBJ2-2
D gene: TRBD2
clone size: NA
CDR3 protein: CASSRGLAGGNTGELFF
CDR3 DNA: TGTGCCAGTAGTAGGGGACTAGCGGGGGGGAACACCGGGGAGCTGTTTTTT

V gene: TRBV12-1
J gene: TRBJ2-2
D gene: NA
clone size: NA
CDR3 protein: CASSFGRLRGRNTGELFF
CDR3 DNA: TGTGCCAGCAGCTTTGGAAGGTTGCGGGGGCGGAACACCGGGGAGCTGTTTTTT

V gene: TRBV7-8
J gene: TRBJ1-1
D gene: NA
clone size: once
CDR3 protein: CASSSRGDRTLEAFF
CDR3 DNA: TGTGCCAGCAGCAGCCGCGGTGACAGGACGCTGGAAGCTTTCTTT

V gene: TRBV2
J gene: TRBJ1-6
D gene: NA
clone size: NA
CDR3 protein: CASGEMAGWGSPLHF
CDR3 DNA: TGTGCCAGCGGTGAGATGGCAGGGTGGGGTTCACCCCTCCACTTT